Listed here are 21 T cell receptor beta chains from one sample, sequenced in a study of technical replicates of blood from a handful of donors. TCRdb's table, derived via immunoSEQ multiplex PCR, lists solely in-frame clones and lacks some. The sample holds about 93,000 clones, 95% seen once. The sample taken for sequencing was T cells isolated from PBMCs. These receptors were collected from a human donor in good health.

The chain uses TRBV9 and TRBJ2-1, with 12 positions matching TRBD2. Germline CDR1 is SGDLS and CDR2 is YYNGEE. V was pared by 3 bases and J by 8 bases, with 15 bases of the junction left unmatched. CDR3 length: 18 residues. The CDR3 sequence: CASSDSPLAGGKSDEQFF. The CDR3 DNA follows: TGTGCCAGCAGCGACTCCCCTCTAGCGGGGGGGAAAAGCGATGAGCAGTTCTTC.

This chain joins TRBV5-1 and TRBJ1-5; 8 bases match TRBD1. CDR1 is SGHRS, CDR2 YFSETQ, per germline. Trimming at V came to 4 bases and at J to 0 bases, leaving 12 bases not matched to a gene. The CDR3 contains 18 residues. The chain's CDR3 is CASSLDRGGPYSNQPQHF. DNA for the CDR3: TGCGCCAGCAGCCTAGACAGGGGCGGCCCTTATAGCAATCAGCCCCAGCATTTT.

The chain links TRBV27 to TRBJ1-5; 8 positions match TRBD1. Germline lookup yields CDR1 MNHEY and CDR2 SMNVEV (reference sequence). The CDR3 extends over 14 amino acids. J lost 8 bases, V lost 4 bases, and 7 bases had no gene match. CDR3 nucleotide sequence: TGTGCCAGCAGTTGGATCCAGGGGGCAGAGCCCCAGCATTTT. Its translation: CASSWIQGAEPQHF.

The CDR3 DNA is TGTGCCAGTAGCGACCCTACCCGGGGACTTGAAGCTTTCTTT. Protein: CASSDPTRGLEAFF. This chain links TRBV19 with TRBJ1-1, with TRBD1 as a possible D gene (5 bases). This CDR3 has 14 amino acids. Trimming took 6 bases from V and 7 from J, leaving 18 bases between them. The germline V gene encodes CDR1 LNHDA and CDR2 SQIVND (reference sequence). The variable domain in full, completed from reference TRBV19 and TRBJ1-1, reads DGGITQSPKYLFRKEGQNVTLSCEQNLNHDAMYWYRQDPGQGLRLIYYSQIVNDFQKGDIAEGYSVSREKKESFPLTVTSAQKNPTAFYLCASSDPTRGLEAFFGQGTRLTVV.

The chain has TRBV6-6 and TRBJ1-5; the D gene is possibly TRBD1 (6 bases). With 4 bases removed from V and 4 bases from J, the gap between germline ends came to 17 bases. CDR1 is MNHNY, CDR2 SVGAGI, per germline (reference sequence). The CDR3 covers 16 residues. CDR3 amino acids: CASSSTRNRVNQPQHF. CDR3 nucleotide sequence: TGTGCCAGCAGTTCGACCCGTAACAGGGTTAATCAGCCCCAGCATTTT.

The V gene is TRBV6-1, the J gene TRBJ1-1; D is undetermined. Germline CDR1 MNHNS, CDR2 SASEGT. CDR3 length equals 15 residues. Deletions cut 2 bases from V and 1 base from J, with 11 bases between. The CDR3 region has the DNA TGTGCCAGCAGTGAAAGAAGGAACAGGAACACTGAAGCTTTCTTT. Amino acids: CASSERRNRNTEAFF.

The gene calls are TRBV30 and TRBJ1-2; D gene ambiguous. V dropped 2 bases and J dropped 8 bases, with 12 bases sitting between them. In germline, CDR1 is GTSNPN, CDR2 SVGIG (reference sequence). This CDR3 is 12 amino acids long. The CDR3 is CAWSSTSLGYTF. CDR3 DNA: TGTGCCTGGAGTTCGACTTCTTTGGGCTACACCTTC. The variable domain in full, completed from reference TRBV30 and TRBJ1-2, reads SQTIHQWPATLVQPVGSPLSLECTVEGTSNPNLYWYRQAAGRGLQLLFYSVGIGQISSEVPQNLSASRPQDRQFILSSKKLLLSDSGFYLCAWSSTSLGYTFGSGTRLTVV.

The CDR3 region is CASSQGAPGRGQPQHF. The CDR3 nucleotides read TGCGCCAGCAGCCAAGGAGCCCCGGGCAGGGGTCAGCCCCAGCATTTT. The chain recombines TRBV4-1 with TRBJ1-5, with D tentatively TRBD1 (6 bases). V was cut by 1 base and J by 6 bases, with 16 bases left in between. Germline-derived CDR1 and CDR2 are MGHRA and YSYEKL. There are 16 residues in the CDR3.

This chain joins TRBV10-3 and TRBJ2-4, with 11 bases identical to TRBD1. Germline lookup yields CDR1 ENHRY and CDR2 SYGVKD. The J segment lost 0 bases and the V segment lost 0 bases, leaving 7 bases of the junction unmatched. This CDR3 is 19 amino acids long. The CDR3: CAISESRTGGLGAKNIQYF. DNA of the CDR3: TGTGCCATCAGTGAGTCCCGGACAGGGGGCCTGGGAGCCAAAAACATTCAGTACTTC.

CDR3 nucleotides: TGCGCCAGCAGCTCCATAGCGGGGACCTACAATGAGCAGTTCTTC. This gives the protein CASSSIAGTYNEQFF. The rearrangement joins TRBV4-1 to TRBJ2-1; 8 positions agree with TRBD2. V shed 5 bases and J 2 bases; nucleotides not matched to a gene: 5. Germline-derived CDR1 and CDR2 are MGHRA and YSYEKL. This CDR3 spans 15 amino acids.

The chain joins TRBV5-1 to TRBJ2-7; D ambiguous. Trimming cost V 2 bases and J 4 bases, with 16 bases left between them. The germline gives CDR1 SGHRS, CDR2 YFSETQ. This CDR3 region has 15 residues. The CDR3: CASSLEPQSEYEQYF. CDR3 coding DNA: TGCGCCAGCAGCTTAGAACCCCAGTCCGAATACGAGCAGTACTTC.

The rearrangement links TRBV4-2 to TRBJ2-7, with 11 bases identical to TRBD2. CDR3 length: 16 residues. Germline V gene lookup returns CDR1 LGHNA and CDR2 YNFKEQ. After removal of 0 bases from V and 5 bases from J, the junction contained 6 bases not matched to a gene. This chain's CDR3 is CASSQELAGGVDEQYF. CDR3 in DNA: TGTGCCAGCAGCCAAGAGCTAGCGGGAGGAGTGGACGAGCAGTACTTC.

The chain couples TRBV5-4 to TRBJ2-7; TRBD2 is a possible D gene (5 bases). The V and J ends lost 0 bases and 5 bases respectively, with 18 bases between them. Germline loops: CDR1 SGHNT, CDR2 YYREEE (reference sequence). The CDR3 consists of 16 residues. This CDR3 reads CASSLGESLGGNEQYF. Written as DNA, the CDR3 is TGTGCCAGCAGCTTGGGGGAGTCCCTTGGTGGGAACGAGCAGTACTTC.

The gene calls are TRBV10-3 and TRBJ2-7; D gene uncertain. Per the germline V gene, CDR1 is ENHRY and CDR2 is SYGVKD. The CDR3 contains 12 residues. V lost 10 bases to trimming and J lost 5 bases, with 15 bases between them. The CDR3 region is CATALSGHEQYF. DNA for the CDR3: TGTGCCACCGCCTTATCTGGCCACGAGCAGTACTTC.

The rearrangement links TRBV18 to TRBJ2-7; 13 bases line up with TRBD2. Germline V gene lookup returns CDR1 KGHSH and CDR2 LQKENI. V lost 3 bases, J lost 5 bases, and 10 bases stayed unmatched. The CDR3 contains 17 residues. CDR3 region: CASSPGRSGLAGDEQYF. The CDR3 bases are TGTGCCAGCTCACCGGGGAGGTCCGGACTAGCGGGAGACGAGCAGTACTTC.

The chain is built from TRBV28 and TRBJ1-2; D not certain. This CDR3 is built from 13 residues. CDR1 is MDHEN and CDR2 is SYDVKM in the germline V gene. Deletions cut 6 bases from V and 6 bases from J, with 14 bases between. DNA of the CDR3: TGTGCCAGCAGACGATACAGTACAGATGGCTACACCTTC. Its translation is CASRRYSTDGYTF.

The V call is TRBV10-1, the J call TRBJ2-1; maybe TRBD1 (5 bases). V was pared by 4 bases and J by 8 bases, with 12 bases between. This CDR3 spans 13 amino acids. CDR1 and CDR2 from the germline V gene are WNHNN and SYGVQD (reference sequence). This chain's CDR3 is CASSGGQDDEQFF. The CDR3 coding sequence is TGCGCCAGCAGTGGTGGACAAGACGATGAGCAGTTCTTC.

The chain uses TRBV7-9 and TRBJ1-4; TRBD1 might be the D (5 bases). The germline V gene has CDR1 SEHNR and CDR2 FQNEAQ (reference sequence). CDR3 length equals 19 residues. V was shortened by 5 bases and J by 9 bases, with 31 bases between the two germline ends. CDR3: CASSPTPSGPEGLTKKLFF. CDR3 DNA: TGTGCCAGCAGCCCTACTCCTTCAGGGCCGGAGGGCCTTACGAAAAAACTGTTTTTT.

V and J are TRBV6-1 and TRBJ1-3; no firm D call. This CDR3 is 14 amino acids long. Germline-derived CDR1 and CDR2 are MNHNS and SASEGT. V lost 7 bases and J 0 bases, leaving 10 bases between the germline ends. CDR3 sequence (DNA): TGTGCCAGCACGCGTTCGATCTCTGGAAACACCATATATTTT. Its translation: CASTRSISGNTIYF.

This chain links TRBV29-1 with TRBJ1-5; D is possibly TRBD1 (5 bases). V gave up 6 bases and J gave up 5 bases, with 11 bases separating them. The CDR3 spans 12 residues. Germline V gene lookup returns CDR1 SQVTM and CDR2 ANQGSEA. The CDR3 reads CSVGGMHQPQHF. The CDR3 DNA sequence: TGCAGCGTGGGGGGGATGCATCAGCCCCAGCATTTT.

The genes are TRBV25-1 and TRBJ2-7; 9 bases align to TRBD1. V shed 4 bases, J shed 3 bases, and the junction held 10 bases outside the gene matches. Germline lookup yields CDR1 MGHDK and CDR2 SYGVNS. The CDR3 length is 16 residues. CDR3 in amino acids: CASSGQTTGGHYEQYF. The CDR3 region has the DNA TGTGCCAGCAGTGGGCAGACGACAGGGGGTCACTACGAGCAGTACTTC.